The sequence of this T cell receptor beta chain was determined in a study of technical replicates of blood from a handful of donors. Libraries were prepared by immunoSEQ multiplex PCR; TCRdb keeps only in-frame clonotypes and omits some of them. The top ten clones hold 0.2% to 0.3% of a sample with approximately 85,000 clones, 94% of them seen once. Germline V gene sequence: CDR1 MNHNY, CDR2 SVGAGI (reference sequence). The CDR3 has 15 amino acids. V lost 3 bases and J lost 3; bases outside the gene matches: 5. Sequences were obtained from T cells isolated from PBMCs. V usage is TRBV6-6 and J usage is TRBJ2-1; 7 bases fit TRBD2. The sequence derives from a human donor in good health. The CDR3 DNA sequence: TGTGCCAGCAGTTATAGCGGGCAGCTCTACAATGAGCAGTTCTTC. This sequence encodes CASSYSGQLYNEQFF.